The next 32 T cell receptor beta chains were all read from a single sample in a study of regulatory T cells in long-lasting Graves disease. iRepertoire HTBI primers and Arm-PCR of CDR3 regions built TCR beta libraries. TCRdb reanalysed the multiplex PCR reads using MiXCR and keeps one entry per CDR3 protein. The data hold 450,000 to 500,000 distinct CDR3 sequences, with roughly 16% observed a single time. Stated time point: newly diagnosed GD, antithyroid drugs for less than 3 months. PBMC-extracted RNA yielded the TCR library. These records were also assigned to another study, of T cells in Graves' hyperthyroidism and ophthalmopathy.

Sequencing was performed on peripheral blood mononuclear cells (PBMCs), taken at new diagnosis, from a patient treated with antithyroid drugs. Receptors originate from a man aged 40-49 years with Graves disease.

This chain links TRBV5-5 with TRBJ2-1; D perhaps matches TRBD1 (6 bases). The CDR3 consists of 14 residues. V lost 0 bases and J 8 bases, leaving 12 bases between the germline ends. Germline CDR1 reads SGHKS; CDR2 reads YYEKEE (reference sequence). CDR3 DNA sequence: TGTGCCAGCAGCTTGGGAACAGGGAAGGATGAGCAGTTCTTC. It translates to CASSLGTGKDEQFF.

This clonotype has ten or more counts. J is TRBJ2-3 and V is TRBV2; D is unclear. Germline-derived CDR1 and CDR2 are SNHLY and FYNNEI. The V end was cut by 4 bases, the J end by 5 bases, with 13 bases between. This CDR3 has 14 amino acids. The DNA of the CDR3 is TGTGCCAGCAGTGGAAGCAGGAGTATAGATACGCAGTATTTT. Encoded protein: CASSGSRSIDTQYF.

This clonotype occurred many times. The chain uses TRBV18 and TRBJ2-1, with D hard to call. Germline V CDR1 and CDR2: KGHSH, LQKENI. This CDR3 contains 15 residues. The V end was cut by 2 bases, the J end by 5 bases, with 13 bases between. CDR3: CASSPLWRFDNEQFF. The CDR3 nucleotides are TGTGCCAGCTCACCATTGTGGCGGTTCGACAATGAGCAGTTCTTC.

V is TRBV7-2 and J is TRBJ2-1, with 7 bases that match TRBD1. V was pared by 6 bases and J by 0 bases, with 2 bases of the junction left unmatched. The CDR3 consists of 14 residues. CDR1 SGHTA and CDR2 FQGNSA come from the germline V gene. CDR3 amino acids: CASSWDSSYNEQFF. In DNA, the CDR3 is TGTGCCAGCAGTTGGGACAGCTCCTACAATGAGCAGTTCTTC.

This clonotype was counted between two and nine times. The chain recombines TRBV3-1 with TRBJ2-5; 13 nucleotides match TRBD2. There are 17 residues in the CDR3. In germline, CDR1 is LGHDT, CDR2 YNNKEL (reference sequence). Trimming at V came to 4 bases and at J to 6 bases, leaving 11 bases not matched to a gene. The CDR3 nucleotides are TGTGCCAGCAGCCGGGAGGATTTGGGACTAGCGGGAAAGACCCAGTACTTC. Amino acid sequence: CASSREDLGLAGKTQYF.

The chain has TRBV6-1 and TRBJ1-5; D is ambiguous. V was trimmed by 6 bases and J by 5 bases, leaving 11 bases between them. The CDR3 runs to 13 residues. Looked up from germline, CDR1 is MNHNS and CDR2 is SASEGT. DNA of the CDR3: TGTGCCAGCAGCCCGACATCCCATCAGCCCCAGCATTTT. Protein sequence: CASSPTSHQPQHF.

This clonotype has a count of ten or more. This chain uses TRBV20-1 with TRBJ2-1, with 8 bases identical to TRBD2. The germline V gene has CDR1 DFQATT and CDR2 SNEGSKA (reference sequence). Trimming removed 3 bases from V and 8 bases from J; junction bases left unmatched: 15. The CDR3 is made up of 16 amino acids. The CDR3 nucleotides are TGCAGTGCTAGTAGCAGGGGTGGCGGGAGGTATTATGAGCAGTTCTTC. Amino acids: CSASSRGGGRYYEQFF.

The sample holds a few counts of this clonotype. The rearrangement links TRBV7-3 to TRBJ2-3, with D possibly TRBD2 on 5 matching bases. Germline CDR1 and CDR2: SGHTA and FQGTGA. Deletions cut 0 bases from V and 1 base from J, with 8 bases between. The CDR3 loop spans 15 amino acids. The CDR3 spells CASSLTYGGTDTQYF. The CDR3 nucleotides are TGTGCCAGCAGCTTAACATACGGGGGCACAGATACGCAGTATTTT.

This chain joins TRBV19 and TRBJ1-5; perhaps TRBD1 as D (5 bases). Germline V lookup: CDR1 LNHDA, CDR2 SQIVND (reference sequence). The CDR3 totals 16 residues. Trimming removed 3 bases from V and 5 bases from J, with 17 bases in between. For the CDR3, the DNA is TGTGCCAGTAGTATCACCGGGACGGCAATCCATCAGCCCCAGCATTTT. Its translation is CASSITGTAIHQPQHF.

There are a few counts of this clonotype. The chain combines TRBV28 with TRBJ1-2, with a weak D call TRBD1 (6 bases). V lost 6 bases and J 2 bases, leaving 19 bases between the germline ends. There are 16 residues in the CDR3. Germline V lookup: CDR1 MDHEN, CDR2 SYDVKM. CDR3 sequence reads: CASSYGGSSVNYGYTF. CDR3 DNA sequence: TGTGCCAGCAGCTACGGGGGCAGTTCGGTGAACTATGGCTACACCTTC.

The rearrangement uses TRBV6-2 or TRBV6-3 and TRBJ1-5; tentative D call: TRBD1 (5 bases). The CDR3 is 15 residues long. V lost 0 bases and J lost 7, with 13 bases in between. The germline V gene encodes CDR1 MNHEY and CDR2 SVGEGT. In nucleotides, the CDR3 is TGTGCCAGCAGTTACTCGAATGGGGACGGGCAGCCCCAGCATTTT. It encodes CASSYSNGDGQPQHF.

This clonotype was seen only a few times. V and J are TRBV19 and TRBJ2-7; 9 bases line up with TRBD1. The germline gives CDR1 LNHDA, CDR2 SQIVND (reference sequence). The V gene end was trimmed by 5 bases and the J gene end by 2 bases; junction bases not matched to a gene: 10. This CDR3 comprises 16 residues. The CDR3 nucleotides are TGTGCCAGTAGTTCAGGGACAGGGAGCTACACCTACGAGCAGTACTTC. Translated: CASSSGTGSYTYEQYF.

The V gene is TRBV6-2 or TRBV6-3, the J gene TRBJ2-4; D perhaps matches TRBD2 (7 bases). Germline CDR1 reads MNHEY; CDR2 reads SVGEGT. This CDR3 spans 15 amino acids. Trimming cost V 5 bases and J 0 bases, with 11 bases left between them. The CDR3: CASSPGGAAKNIQYF. CDR3 DNA sequence: TGTGCCAGCAGTCCTGGGGGGGCAGCCAAAAACATTCAGTACTTC.

This sequence joins TRBV7-8 and TRBJ2-2; a possible D gene is TRBD2 (5 bases). The CDR3 has 16 amino acids. Germline V CDR1 and CDR2: SGHVS, FQNEAQ. V gave up 0 bases and J gave up 4 bases, with 12 bases separating them. This CDR3 reads CASSLARVDFTGELFF. CDR3 DNA sequence: TGTGCCAGCAGCTTAGCGCGGGTAGATTTCACCGGGGAGCTGTTTTTT.

Remarks on this clonotype: At one of its ends the junction is not consistent with the germline gene, which may arise from a read error. The J gene is TRBJ1-6, the V gene TRBV18; D unclear. CDR1 is KGHSH, CDR2 LQKENI, per germline. The CDR3 sequence is 15 residues long. The CDR3 DNA reads as TGTGCCAGCTCACCGAAGGGCTCCTATGATTCACCCCTCCACTTT. Its translation: CASSPKGSYDSPLHF.

The chain links TRBV12-3 or TRBV12-4 to TRBJ2-2; D not resolved. This CDR3 region has 15 residues. Trimming cost V 7 bases and J 1 base, with 13 bases left between them. CDR3 loop: CASTPLYLNTGELFF. In DNA, the CDR3 is TGTGCCAGCACCCCCCTTTATCTGAACACCGGGGAGCTGTTTTTT.

The rearrangement links TRBV6-2 or TRBV6-3 to TRBJ2-1; perhaps TRBD2 as D (5 bases). V lost 4 bases, J lost 7 bases, and 11 bases lay in between. CDR1 is MNHEY, CDR2 SVGEGT, per germline. The CDR3 is made up of 13 amino acids. The CDR3: CASSSSTGNEQFF. In DNA, the CDR3 is TGTGCCAGCAGTTCCTCCACGGGGAATGAGCAGTTCTTC.

Many counts were recorded for this clonotype. The CDR3 loop is CASMWDTSYEQYF. The CDR3 nucleotides read TGTGCCAGCATGTGGGACACCTCCTACGAGCAGTACTTC. The V call is TRBV2, the J call TRBJ2-7; D may be TRBD1 (6 bases). CDR3 length: 13 amino acids. V dropped 7 bases and J dropped 0 bases, with 10 bases sitting between them. The germline gives CDR1 SNHLY, CDR2 FYNNEI.

This clonotype was detected many times. The V gene is TRBV20-1, the J gene TRBJ1-1; maybe TRBD1 (6 bases). The CDR3 runs to 15 residues. Trimming cost V 4 bases and J 10 bases, with 25 bases left between them. Germline CDR1 reads DFQATT; CDR2 reads SNEGSKA (reference sequence). This CDR3 reads CSATTGTNPHMGAFF. The CDR3 DNA follows: TGCAGTGCTACTACAGGGACGAACCCACATATGGGAGCTTTCTTT.

This clonotype was counted ten times or more. The gene calls are TRBV6-2 or TRBV6-3 and TRBJ2-7; D is undetermined. The CDR3 extends over 14 amino acids. Germline V gene sequence: CDR1 MNHEY, CDR2 SVGEGT. The V and J ends lost 0 bases and 6 bases respectively, with 12 bases between them. The CDR3 sequence is CASSYSPSSSEQYF. CDR3 bases: TGTGCCAGCAGTTACTCCCCTAGTTCGAGCGAGCAGTACTTC.

Many counts were recorded for this clonotype. The rearrangement links TRBV20-1 to TRBJ1-1; D might be TRBD1 (5 bases). V gave up 0 bases and J gave up 6 bases, with 8 bases separating them. The CDR3 is made up of 12 amino acids. Germline CDR1 and CDR2: DFQATT and SNEGSKA (reference sequence). DNA of the CDR3: TGCAGTGCTAGAGAGGAGGGGCCTGAAGCTTTCTTT. Residues: CSAREEGPEAFF.

V and J are TRBV28 and TRBJ2-6; D perhaps matches TRBD1 (5 bases). Trimming removed 7 bases at V and 2 bases at J, with 12 bases between. The CDR3 consists of 15 residues. CDR1 and CDR2 (germline): MDHEN, SYDVKM. The CDR3 DNA is TGTGCCAGCACCCCTAGACAGCCTGGGGCCAACGTCCTGACTTTC. Translated: CASTPRQPGANVLTF.

The table lists this clonotype with a count of one. The genes are TRBV7-9 and TRBJ2-1; D uncertain. V was trimmed by 3 bases and J by 5 bases, leaving 14 bases between them. The CDR3 contains 15 residues. Germline CDR1 is SEHNR and CDR2 is FQNEAQ (reference sequence). Here the CDR3 reads CASSFGVNKNNEQFF. CDR3 nucleotides: TGTGCCAGCAGCTTTGGGGTGAATAAAAACAATGAGCAGTTCTTC.

This rearrangement joins TRBV9 to TRBJ2-7, with 11 bases matching TRBD1. Germline CDR1 is SGDLS and CDR2 is YYNGEE. The CDR3 contains 15 residues. V was clipped by 0 bases and J by 5 bases; unmatched bases: 4. DNA for the CDR3: TGTGCCAGCAGCGTAGCTACGGGACAGGGGGACGAGCAGTACTTC. Translation: CASSVATGQGDEQYF.

The table lists this clonotype with a few counts. The V and J genes are TRBV12-3 or TRBV12-4 and TRBJ1-5; 7 bases agree with TRBD1. The trim removed 7 bases at V and 7 bases at J, leaving 7 bases unmatched. This CDR3 has 13 residues. CDR3 sequence (DNA): TGTGCCAGCAATCAACAGGGGACGCAGCCCCAGCATTTT. Its translation is CASNQQGTQPQHF.

Worth noting for this clonotype: Possible read error: a much larger clone is one base away. This rearrangement joins TRBV20-1 to TRBJ2-5; D not certain. Looked up from germline, CDR1 is DFQATT and CDR2 is SNEGSKA (reference sequence). The CDR3 runs 10 residues. Trimming removed 4 bases from V and 11 bases from J, with 11 bases in between. The CDR3 here is CSATNNEQYF. The DNA of the CDR3 is TGCAGTGCTACGAACAATGAGCAGTACTTC.

The table lists this clonotype with many counts. The V and J genes are TRBV6-2 or TRBV6-3 and TRBJ2-3, with 8 positions matching TRBD2. Germline V CDR1 and CDR2: MNHEY, SVGEGT. V was clipped by 6 bases and J by 2 bases; unmatched bases: 7. The CDR3 is 15 amino acids. The CDR3 protein is CASSFISGTTDTQYF. The CDR3 DNA sequence: TGTGCCAGCAGCTTTATTAGCGGGACCACAGATACGCAGTATTTT.

Comment on this clonotype: A clone one base away is much larger, so this may be a read error. V is TRBV10-3 and J is TRBJ2-2; TRBD1 aligns across 9 bases. This CDR3 has 16 residues. The germline gives CDR1 ENHRY, CDR2 SYGVKD. V lost 0 bases and J lost 7; bases outside the gene matches: 6. The CDR3 DNA follows: TGTGCCATCAGTGAGTCGGAGACAGGGGGTGGCGGGGAGCTGTTTTTT. Its protein is CAISESETGGGGELFF.

This clonotype was counted at least ten times. The chain uses TRBV12-3 or TRBV12-4 and TRBJ2-7; TRBD1 agrees at 8 bases. CDR3 length equals 16 residues. The ends lost 1 base at V and 3 bases at J; junction bases unmatched: 8. DNA for the CDR3: TGTGCCAGCAGTTTAGGACAGGGGACGGTGATCTACGAGCAGTACTTC. It encodes CASSLGQGTVIYEQYF.

The chain couples TRBV30 to TRBJ2-1; D is undetermined. Germline V gene lookup returns CDR1 GTSNPN and CDR2 SVGIG (reference sequence). CDR3 length: 14 residues. V lost 5 bases to trimming and J lost 0 bases, with 11 bases between them. CDR3 region: CAWVAVSSYNEQFF. CDR3 sequence (DNA): TGTGCCTGGGTGGCGGTCTCCTCCTACAATGAGCAGTTCTTC.

The V and J genes are TRBV20-1 and TRBJ2-4; D not resolved. V was clipped by 4 bases and J by 0 bases, with 10 bases between them. Germline CDR1 reads DFQATT; CDR2 reads SNEGSKA (reference sequence). CDR3 length: 14 residues. The CDR3 nucleotides are TGCAGTGCTATGGCTGCGTTAGCCAAAAACATTCAGTACTTC. Translated, it gives CSAMAALAKNIQYF.

This clonotype was observed a few times. The chain combines TRBV6-4 with TRBJ2-1; 10 bases map to TRBD2. V trimming: 0 bases; J trimming: 7 bases; junction bases outside the gene matches: 6. The V gene's germline CDR1 is MRHNA and CDR2 SNTAGT. CDR3 size: 16 residues. CDR3 sequence: CASSDSWTSGSNEQFF. DNA for the CDR3: TGTGCCAGCAGTGACTCCTGGACTAGCGGAAGTAATGAGCAGTTCTTC.